This TCR beta chain is drawn from a study of T cell repertoires in cytomegalovirus infection. TCRdb used MiXCR to reprocess the reads, holding one entry per CDR3 protein. The table has about 230,000 distinct CDR3 sequences, approximately 22% seen once. This clonotype appeared many times. The ends lost 6 bases at V and 3 bases at J; junction bases unmatched: 11. The CDR3 is 18 amino acids. The receptor's source is a human donor in good health (CMV status not recorded). Some clones in this sample may be carry-over from other donors' samples. What was sequenced was CD8+ T cells from PBMCs. This chain uses TRBV12-3 or TRBV12-4 with TRBJ2-1; 13 nucleotides match TRBD2. The DNA for the CDR3 is TGTGCCAGCAGGGGGACTAGCGGGGCCGGGGAGGGCTACAATGAGCAGTTCTTC. This sequence encodes CASRGTSGAGEGYNEQFF.